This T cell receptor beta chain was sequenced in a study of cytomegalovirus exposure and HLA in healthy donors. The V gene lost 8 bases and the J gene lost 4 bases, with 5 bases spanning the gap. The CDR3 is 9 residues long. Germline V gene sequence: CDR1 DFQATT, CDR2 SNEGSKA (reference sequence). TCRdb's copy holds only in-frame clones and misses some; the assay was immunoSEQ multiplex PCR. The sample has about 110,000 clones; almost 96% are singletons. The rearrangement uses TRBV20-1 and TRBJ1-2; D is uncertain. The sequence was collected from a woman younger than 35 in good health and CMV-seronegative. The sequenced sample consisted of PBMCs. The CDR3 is CSPRYGYTF. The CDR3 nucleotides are TGCAGTCCCCGCTATGGCTACACCTTC.